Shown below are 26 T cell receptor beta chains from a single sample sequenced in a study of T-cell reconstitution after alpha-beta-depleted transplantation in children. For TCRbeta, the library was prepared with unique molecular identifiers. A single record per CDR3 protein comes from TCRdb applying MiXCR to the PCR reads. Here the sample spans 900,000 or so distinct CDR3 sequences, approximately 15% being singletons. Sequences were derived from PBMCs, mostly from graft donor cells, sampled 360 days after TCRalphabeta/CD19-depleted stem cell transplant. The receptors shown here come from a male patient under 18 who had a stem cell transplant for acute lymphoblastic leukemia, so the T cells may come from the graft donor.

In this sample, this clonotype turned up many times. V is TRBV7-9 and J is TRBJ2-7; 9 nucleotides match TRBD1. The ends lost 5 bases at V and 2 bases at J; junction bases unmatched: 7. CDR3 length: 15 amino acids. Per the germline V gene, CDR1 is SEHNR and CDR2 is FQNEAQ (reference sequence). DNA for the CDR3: TGTGCCAGCAGCCCCCCGACAGGGGGACCCTACGAGCAGTACTTC. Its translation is CASSPPTGGPYEQYF.

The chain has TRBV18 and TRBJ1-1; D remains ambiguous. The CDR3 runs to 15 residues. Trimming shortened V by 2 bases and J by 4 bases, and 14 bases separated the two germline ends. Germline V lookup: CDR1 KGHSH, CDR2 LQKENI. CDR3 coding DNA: TGTGCCAGCTCACCAAGATTTTTGGGGATCACTGAAGCTTTCTTT. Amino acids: CASSPRFLGITEAFF.

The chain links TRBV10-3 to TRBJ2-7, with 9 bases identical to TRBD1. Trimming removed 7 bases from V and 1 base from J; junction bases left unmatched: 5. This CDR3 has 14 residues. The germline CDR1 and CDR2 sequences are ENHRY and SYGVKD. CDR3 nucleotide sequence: TGTGCCATCAAGCGGGACAGGGATTCCTACGAGCAGTACTTC. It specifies CAIKRDRDSYEQYF.

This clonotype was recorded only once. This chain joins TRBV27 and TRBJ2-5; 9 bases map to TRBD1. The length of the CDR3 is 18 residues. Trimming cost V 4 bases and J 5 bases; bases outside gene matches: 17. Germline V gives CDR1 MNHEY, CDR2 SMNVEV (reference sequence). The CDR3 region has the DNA TGTGCCAGCAGTTCCCGCCCCCCCCCACAGGGGGCACGGGAGACCCAGTACTTC. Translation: CASSSRPPPQGARETQYF.

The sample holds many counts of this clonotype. The CDR3 nucleotides are TGCGCCAGCAGCTTCGGGGGATTGGCCAAAAACATTCAGTACTTC. Amino acids: CASSFGGLAKNIQYF. The rearrangement joins TRBV5-1 to TRBJ2-4; D might be TRBD2 (6 bases). CDR1 is SGHRS and CDR2 is YFSETQ in the germline V gene. V lost 2 bases, J lost 1 base, and 10 bases lay in between. The CDR3 sequence is 15 residues long. The full variable domain, rest sourced from reference TRBV5-1 and TRBJ2-4, is KAGVTQTPRYLIKTRGQQVTLSCSPISGHRSVSWYQQTPGQGLQFLFEYFSETQRNKGNFPGRFSGRQFSNSRSEMNVSTLELGDSALYLCASSFGGLAKNIQYFGAGTRLSVL.

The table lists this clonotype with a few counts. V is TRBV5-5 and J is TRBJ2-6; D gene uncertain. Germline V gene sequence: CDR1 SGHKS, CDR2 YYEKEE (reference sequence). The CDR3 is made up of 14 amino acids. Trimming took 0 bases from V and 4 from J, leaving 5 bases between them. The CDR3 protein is CASSLAVGANVLTF. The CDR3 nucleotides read TGTGCCAGCAGCTTGGCCGTGGGGGCCAACGTCCTGACTTTC.

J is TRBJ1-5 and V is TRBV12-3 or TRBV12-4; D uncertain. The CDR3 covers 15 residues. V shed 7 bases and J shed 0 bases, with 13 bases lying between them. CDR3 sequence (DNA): TGTGCCAGCAACGACCAGACGGCTAGCAATCAGCCCCAGCATTTT. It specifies CASNDQTASNQPQHF.

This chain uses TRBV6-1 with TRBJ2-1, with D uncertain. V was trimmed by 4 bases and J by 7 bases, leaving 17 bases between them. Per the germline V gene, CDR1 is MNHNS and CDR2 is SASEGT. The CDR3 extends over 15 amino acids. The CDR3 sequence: CASSAGGHSANEQFF. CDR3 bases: TGTGCCAGCAGTGCGGGCGGCCATTCCGCGAATGAGCAGTTCTTC.

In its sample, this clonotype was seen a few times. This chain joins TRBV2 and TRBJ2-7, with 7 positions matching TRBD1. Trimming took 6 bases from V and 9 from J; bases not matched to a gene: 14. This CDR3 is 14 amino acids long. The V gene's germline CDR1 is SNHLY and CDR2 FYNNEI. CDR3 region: CASSPGQIFIGQYF. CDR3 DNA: TGTGCCAGCAGCCCGGGACAGATCTTCATAGGGCAGTACTTC.

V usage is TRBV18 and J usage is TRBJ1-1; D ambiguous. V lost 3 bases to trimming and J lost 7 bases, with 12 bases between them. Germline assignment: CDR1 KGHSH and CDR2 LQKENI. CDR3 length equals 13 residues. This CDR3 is CASSPTAVREAFF. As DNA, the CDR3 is TGTGCCAGCTCACCCACCGCGGTACGTGAAGCTTTCTTT. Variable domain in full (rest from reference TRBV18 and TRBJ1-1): NAGVMQNPRHLVRRRGQEARLRCSPMKGHSHVYWYRQLPEEGLKFMVYLQKENIIDESGMPKERFSAEFPKEGPSILRIQQVVRGDSAAYFCASSPTAVREAFFGQGTRLTVV.

The CDR3 loop is CASSPRASGGKETQYF. CDR3 sequence (DNA): TGTGCCAGTAGTCCCAGAGCTAGCGGAGGAAAAGAGACCCAGTACTTC. This chain connects TRBV19 to TRBJ2-5; TRBD2 matches 7 bases. The germline V gene has CDR1 LNHDA and CDR2 SQIVND (reference sequence). V shed 5 bases and J 3 bases; nucleotides not matched to a gene: 12. This CDR3 contains 16 residues.

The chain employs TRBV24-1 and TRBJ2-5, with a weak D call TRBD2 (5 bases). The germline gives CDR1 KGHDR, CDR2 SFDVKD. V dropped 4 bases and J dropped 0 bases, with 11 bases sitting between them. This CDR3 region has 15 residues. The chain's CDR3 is CATSDTSGHQETQYF. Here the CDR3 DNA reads TGTGCCACCAGTGACACGAGCGGACACCAAGAGACCCAGTACTTC.

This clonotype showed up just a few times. This CDR3 reads CSGKTSGSRDTQYF. The CDR3 DNA is TGCAGCGGGAAAACTAGCGGGAGTAGGGATACGCAGTATTTT. J is TRBJ2-3 and V is TRBV29-1; TRBD2 matches at 11 bases. This CDR3 contains 14 residues. The ends lost 7 bases at V and 6 bases at J; junction bases unmatched: 9. Per germline, CDR1 SQVTM and CDR2 ANQGSEA.

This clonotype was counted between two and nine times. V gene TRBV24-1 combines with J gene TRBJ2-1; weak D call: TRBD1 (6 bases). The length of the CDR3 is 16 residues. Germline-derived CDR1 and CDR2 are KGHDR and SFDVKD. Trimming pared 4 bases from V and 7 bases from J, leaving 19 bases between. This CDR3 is CATSDLAMGAGNEQFF. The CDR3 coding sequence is TGTGCCACCAGTGACCTTGCGATGGGGGCTGGAAATGAGCAGTTCTTC.

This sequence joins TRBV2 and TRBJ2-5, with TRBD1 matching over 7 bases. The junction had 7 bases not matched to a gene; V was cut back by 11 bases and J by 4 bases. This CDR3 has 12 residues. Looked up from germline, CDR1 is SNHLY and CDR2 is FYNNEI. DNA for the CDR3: TGTGCCGCACAGGGGCAGGGAGAGACCCAGTACTTC. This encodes CAAQGQGETQYF.

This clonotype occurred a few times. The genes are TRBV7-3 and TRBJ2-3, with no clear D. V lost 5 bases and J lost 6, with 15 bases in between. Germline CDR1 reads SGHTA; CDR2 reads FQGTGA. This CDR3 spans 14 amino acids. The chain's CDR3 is CASSPGPGVDTQYF. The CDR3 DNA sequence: TGTGCCAGCAGCCCAGGACCAGGAGTGGATACGCAGTATTTT.

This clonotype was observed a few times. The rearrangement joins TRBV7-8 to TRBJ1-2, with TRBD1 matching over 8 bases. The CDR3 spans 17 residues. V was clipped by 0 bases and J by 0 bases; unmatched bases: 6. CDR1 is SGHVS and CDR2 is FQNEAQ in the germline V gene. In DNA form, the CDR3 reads TGTGCCAGCAGCTTAGCCTTCAGGGGGCATCCTAACTATGGCTACACCTTC. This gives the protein CASSLAFRGHPNYGYTF.

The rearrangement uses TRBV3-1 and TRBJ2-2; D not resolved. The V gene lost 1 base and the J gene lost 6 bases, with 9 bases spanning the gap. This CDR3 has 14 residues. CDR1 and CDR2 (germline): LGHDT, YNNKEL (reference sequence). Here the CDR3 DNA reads TGTGCCAGCAGCCAAGTATCGCTTCCCGGGGAGCTGTTTTTT. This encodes CASSQVSLPGELFF.

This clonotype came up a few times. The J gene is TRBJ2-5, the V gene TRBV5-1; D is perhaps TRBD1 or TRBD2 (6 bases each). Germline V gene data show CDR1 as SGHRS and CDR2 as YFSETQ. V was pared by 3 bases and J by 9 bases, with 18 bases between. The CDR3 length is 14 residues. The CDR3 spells CASSSQLRGEAQYF. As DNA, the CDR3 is TGCGCCAGCAGCTCCCAATTGAGGGGGGAGGCCCAGTACTTC.

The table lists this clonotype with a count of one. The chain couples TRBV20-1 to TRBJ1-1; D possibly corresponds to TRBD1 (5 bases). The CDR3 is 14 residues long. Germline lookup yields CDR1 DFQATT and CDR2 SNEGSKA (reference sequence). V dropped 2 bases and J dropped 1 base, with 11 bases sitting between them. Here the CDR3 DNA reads TGCAGTGCTAGATGGGACCGAAAGAACACTGAAGCTTTCTTT. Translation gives CSARWDRKNTEAFF.

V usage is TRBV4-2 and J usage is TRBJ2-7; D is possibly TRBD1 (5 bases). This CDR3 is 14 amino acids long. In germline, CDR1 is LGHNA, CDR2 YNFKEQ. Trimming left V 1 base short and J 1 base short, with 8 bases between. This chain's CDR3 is CASSQGRQSYEQYF. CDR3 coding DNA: TGTGCCAGCAGCCAAGGCCGACAGTCCTACGAGCAGTACTTC.

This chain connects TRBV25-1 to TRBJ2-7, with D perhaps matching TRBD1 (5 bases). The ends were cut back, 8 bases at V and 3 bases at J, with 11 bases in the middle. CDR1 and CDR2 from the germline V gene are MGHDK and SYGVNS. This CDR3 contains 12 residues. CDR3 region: CASVNRYYEQYF. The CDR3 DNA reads TGTGCCAGCGTTAACAGGTACTACGAGCAGTACTTC.

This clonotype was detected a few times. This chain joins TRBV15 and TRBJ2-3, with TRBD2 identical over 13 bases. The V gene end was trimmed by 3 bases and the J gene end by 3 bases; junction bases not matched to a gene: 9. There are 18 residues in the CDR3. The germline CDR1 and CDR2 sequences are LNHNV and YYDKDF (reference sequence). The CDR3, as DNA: TGTGCCACCAGCAGTCGAGGATGGACTAGCGGGAGAACAGATACGCAGTATTTT. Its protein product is CATSSRGWTSGRTDTQYF.

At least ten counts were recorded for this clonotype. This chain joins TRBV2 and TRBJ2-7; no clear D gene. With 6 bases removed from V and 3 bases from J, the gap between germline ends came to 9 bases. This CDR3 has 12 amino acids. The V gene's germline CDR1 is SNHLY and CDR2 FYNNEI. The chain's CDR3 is CASRNGYYEQYF. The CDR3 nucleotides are TGTGCCAGCAGAAATGGCTACTACGAGCAGTACTTC.

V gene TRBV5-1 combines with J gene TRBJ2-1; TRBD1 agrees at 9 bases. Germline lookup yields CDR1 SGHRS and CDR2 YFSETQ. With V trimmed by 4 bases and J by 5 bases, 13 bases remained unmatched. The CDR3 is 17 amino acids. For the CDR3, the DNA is TGCGCCAGCAGCGAATGGACAGGGGAAATTATCCACAATGAGCAGTTCTTC. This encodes CASSEWTGEIIHNEQFF.

This CDR3 is CASSMGQKNIQYF. DNA of the CDR3: TGTGCCAGCAGCATGGGACAGAAAAACATTCAGTACTTC. The rearrangement links TRBV6-1 to TRBJ2-4, with TRBD1 identical over 7 bases. CDR3 size: 13 residues. Germline assignment: CDR1 MNHNS and CDR2 SASEGT. V was pared by 6 bases and J by 4 bases, with 3 bases of the junction left unmatched.